Described below is a single T cell receptor (beta chain) sequence and its context. V dropped 3 bases and J dropped 8 bases, with 10 bases sitting between them. CDR3 size: 12 residues. The source of the sample is a study of control samples from healthy donors and cancer patients. Assay: immunoSEQ multiplex PCR; the TCRdb copy retains only in-frame clones and omits some. This table holds roughly 49,000 clones, around nine tenths found once. The sample consisted of PBMCs. This receptor was obtained from a man in his fifties with head and neck cancer. V gene TRBV12-3 or TRBV12-4 combines with J gene TRBJ1-2; D is ambiguous. The CDR3: CASSFIGGGYTF. The CDR3 region has the DNA TGTGCCAGCAGTTTCATAGGCGGCGGCTACACCTTC.